This T cell receptor (beta chain) was found in a study of CD4+ T cells in melanoma. The data were produced by immunoSEQ multiplex PCR, yet TCRdb's version contains in-frame clones alone and is incomplete. In the table there are some 50,000 clones, about 88% of which are singletons. Study-level results: CD8+ T cell, macrophage and B cell function reportedly correlated with neoantigen-specific CD4+ T cells.

There are 15 residues in the CDR3. Germline-derived CDR1 and CDR2 are SGHDT and YYEEEE. Deletions cut 0 bases from V and 4 bases from J, with 13 bases between. Points on this clone: The target antigen is unknown.

This sequence was found in a human donor with melanoma. Material: peripheral blood. V usage is TRBV5-6 and J usage is TRBJ2-5; D may match TRBD1 or TRBD2 (5 bases each). The CDR3 region is CASSLAGTPPETQYF. CDR3 nucleotides: TGTGCCAGCAGCTTGGCCGGGACGCCACCAGAGACCCAGTACTTC.